These T cell receptor beta chains were read from a single sample in a study of molecular identifiers for immune sequencing clone quantification. TCRdb passed the PCR reads through MiXCR, listing each CDR3 protein once. The data show just under 650,000 distinct CDR3 sequences, just under 20% seen once. The sequenced material came from naive CD8+ T cells from blood, with Jurkat cell RNA spiked in. These receptors were obtained from a human donor in good health. Some libraries in this study had Jurkat cell RNA spiked in. Each CDR3 is given with its conserved first and last residue. A D gene is named only where the DNA matches it firmly. Not every row has a clone size; where given, it reads once, few, many or a size class.

clone_size: few; v_call: TRBV11-3; j_call: TRBJ2-1; d_call: TRBD1; cdr3_nt: TGTGCCAGCAGCTTAGAGCTGGGACAGGGAAACAATGAGCAGTTCTTC; cdr3_aa: CASSLELGQGNNEQFF
clone_size: -; v_call: TRBV20-1; j_call: TRBJ2-1; d_call: TRBD2; cdr3_nt: TGCAGTGCTAGACTAGCGGTACAGGACAATGAGCAGTTCTTC; cdr3_aa: CSARLAVQDNEQFF
clone_size: many; v_call: TRBV4-2; j_call: TRBJ2-7; d_call: TRBD2; cdr3_nt: TGTGCCAGCAGCACCACTAGCGGGGGAACCTACGAGCAGTACTTC; cdr3_aa: CASSTTSGGTYEQYF
clone_size: few; v_call: TRBV5-4; j_call: TRBJ2-2; d_call: -; cdr3_nt: TGTGCCAGCAGCTTCCCACGTTTAACGAACACCGGGGAGCTGTTTTTT; cdr3_aa: CASSFPRLTNTGELFF
clone_size: -; v_call: TRBV19; j_call: TRBJ1-5; d_call: -; cdr3_nt: TGTGCCAGTAGTCCTCCTCGGATCTACAATCAGCCCCAGCATTTT; cdr3_aa: CASSPPRIYNQPQHF
clone_size: few; v_call: TRBV4-3; j_call: TRBJ2-1; d_call: TRBD1; cdr3_nt: TGCGCCAGCAGCCACTGGGGGGACAGGAGTGAGCAGTTCTTC; cdr3_aa: CASSHWGDRSEQFF
clone_size: many; v_call: TRBV30; j_call: TRBJ1-1; d_call: -; cdr3_nt: TGTGCCTGGAGCATTTTAGGCGCTGAAGCTTTCTTT; cdr3_aa: CAWSILGAEAFF
clone_size: -; v_call: TRBV27; j_call: TRBJ2-3; d_call: TRBD2; cdr3_nt: TGTACCAGCAGTTTAAATGGGGAGCGGGAATATACGCAGTATTTT; cdr3_aa: CTSSLNGEREYTQYF
clone_size: few; v_call: TRBV2; j_call: TRBJ2-7; d_call: TRBD1; cdr3_nt: TGTGCCAGCAAAGGGACAGGGGTTTTCTACGAGCAGTACTTC; cdr3_aa: CASKGTGVFYEQYF
clone_size: few; v_call: TRBV29-1; j_call: TRBJ1-4; d_call: -; cdr3_nt: TGCAGCGTTGAAGCAGCCTTTAATGAAAAACTGTTTTTT; cdr3_aa: CSVEAAFNEKLFF
clone_size: -; v_call: TRBV25-1; j_call: TRBJ2-7; d_call: TRBD2; cdr3_nt: TGTGCCAGCAGAGGGACTAGCGGTTCATCCTACGAGCAGTACTTC; cdr3_aa: CASRGTSGSSYEQYF
clone_size: -; v_call: TRBV12-3/TRBV12-4; j_call: TRBJ2-7; d_call: TRBD2; cdr3_nt: TGTGCCAGCAGTTTACGGGGGCTAGCGGGAGAGGTGCACGAGCAGTACTTC; cdr3_aa: CASSLRGLAGEVHEQYF
clone_size: few; v_call: TRBV11-1; j_call: TRBJ2-7; d_call: TRBD1; cdr3_nt: TGTGCCAGCAGCCACCCGGACAGGGGCTACGAGCAGTACTTC; cdr3_aa: CASSHPDRGYEQYF
clone_size: many; v_call: TRBV20-1; j_call: TRBJ1-1; d_call: -; cdr3_nt: TGCAGTGCCACACAGGGCGACACTGAAGCTTTCTTT; cdr3_aa: CSATQGDTEAFF
clone_size: -; v_call: TRBV27; j_call: TRBJ2-5; d_call: -; cdr3_nt: TGTGCCAGCAGACCGGGACTCCAAGAGACCCAGTACTTC; cdr3_aa: CASRPGLQETQYF
clone_size: many; v_call: TRBV5-5; j_call: TRBJ2-7; d_call: -; cdr3_nt: TGTGCCAGCAGCTTTCGTGGCGCTGACTACGAGCAGTACTTC; cdr3_aa: CASSFRGADYEQYF
clone_size: few; v_call: TRBV4-3; j_call: TRBJ1-4; d_call: TRBD1; cdr3_nt: TGCGCCAGCAGCCAAGCGACAGGGAAGAATGAAAAACTGTTTTTT; cdr3_aa: CASSQATGKNEKLFF
clone_size: -; v_call: TRBV19; j_call: TRBJ2-1; d_call: TRBD1; cdr3_nt: TGTGCCAGCCACCCCGGGACAGGGGTGAATGAGCAGTTCTTC; cdr3_aa: CASHPGTGVNEQFF
clone_size: many; v_call: TRBV6-6; j_call: TRBJ2-7; d_call: -; cdr3_nt: TGTGCCAGCAGTTACACTAGCCAATACGAGCAGTACTTC; cdr3_aa: CASSYTSQYEQYF
clone_size: many; v_call: TRBV28; j_call: TRBJ2-7; d_call: -; cdr3_nt: TGTGCCGCCGAGGGTAGGGACGAGCAGTACTTC; cdr3_aa: CAAEGRDEQYF
clone_size: -; v_call: TRBV3-1; j_call: TRBJ1-3; d_call: TRBD1; cdr3_nt: TGTGCCAGCAGCCCCGCTCGCCAGGGGGCTGGAAACACCATATATTTT; cdr3_aa: CASSPARQGAGNTIYF
clone_size: -; v_call: TRBV5-1; j_call: TRBJ2-6; d_call: TRBD1; cdr3_nt: TGCGCCAGCGGCCGGGACAGGGTCTTAGCCGGGGCCAACGTCCTGACTTTC; cdr3_aa: CASGRDRVLAGANVLTF
clone_size: many; v_call: TRBV12-5; j_call: TRBJ2-7; d_call: -; cdr3_nt: TGTGCTAGTGGTTTAGGCGGAGGGCGGTACGAGCAGTACTTC; cdr3_aa: CASGLGGGRYEQYF
clone_size: -; v_call: TRBV6-2/TRBV6-3; j_call: TRBJ2-7; d_call: TRBD1; cdr3_nt: TGTGCCAGCAGCCACCCCCGGGACAGCCTCTCCTACGAGCAGTACTTC; cdr3_aa: CASSHPRDSLSYEQYF
clone_size: -; v_call: TRBV9; j_call: TRBJ2-7; d_call: -; cdr3_nt: TGTGCCAGCAGCCCTACTGACGGAACCCCGAACTACGAGCAGTACTTC; cdr3_aa: CASSPTDGTPNYEQYF
clone_size: -; v_call: TRBV28; j_call: TRBJ1-4; d_call: -; cdr3_nt: TGTGCCAGCAGTTCGATAAAGGAAAAACTGTTTTTT; cdr3_aa: CASSSIKEKLFF
clone_size: many; v_call: TRBV7-9; j_call: TRBJ2-5; d_call: TRBD1; cdr3_nt: TGTGCCAGCAGCTTAGCCGGGACAGCACTAGAGACCCAGTACTTC; cdr3_aa: CASSLAGTALETQYF
clone_size: many; v_call: TRBV5-1; j_call: TRBJ2-5; d_call: TRBD2; cdr3_nt: TGCGCCAGCAGCCTCCGGACTAGCGGGGGGGCCCTTGGTGAGACCCAGTACTTC; cdr3_aa: CASSLRTSGGALGETQYF
clone_size: many; v_call: TRBV6-2/TRBV6-3; j_call: TRBJ2-2; d_call: -; cdr3_nt: TGTGCCAGCAGCAGGAGGACATGGGGGAACACCGGGGAGCTGTTTTTT; cdr3_aa: CASSRRTWGNTGELFF
clone_size: few; v_call: TRBV6-5; j_call: TRBJ2-1; d_call: -; cdr3_nt: TGTGCCAGCAGTTTCAGATACTACAATGAGCAGTTCTTC; cdr3_aa: CASSFRYYNEQFF
clone_size: -; v_call: TRBV20-1; j_call: TRBJ2-5; d_call: TRBD1; cdr3_nt: TGCAGTGCTGGGGACAGTTTCGGAAAGACCCAGTACTTC; cdr3_aa: CSAGDSFGKTQYF
clone_size: many; v_call: TRBV4-1; j_call: TRBJ2-3; d_call: -; cdr3_nt: TGCGCCAGCAGCCGGGGCCCGGGGTTTACAGATACGCAGTATTTT; cdr3_aa: CASSRGPGFTDTQYF
clone_size: many; v_call: TRBV4-1; j_call: TRBJ1-1; d_call: -; cdr3_nt: TGCGCCAGCTTCGGGGGTACTGAAGCTTTCTTT; cdr3_aa: CASFGGTEAFF
clone_size: many; v_call: TRBV20-1; j_call: TRBJ2-7; d_call: -; cdr3_nt: TGCAGTGCTAGAGACCAATACAACTCCTACGAGCAGTACTTC; cdr3_aa: CSARDQYNSYEQYF
clone_size: many; v_call: TRBV6-1; j_call: TRBJ2-3; d_call: TRBD1; cdr3_nt: TGTGCCAGCAGTGTACCCCCCGGACAGGGTCTCTTCACGGATACGCAGTATTTT; cdr3_aa: CASSVPPGQGLFTDTQYF
clone_size: -; v_call: TRBV30; j_call: TRBJ2-2; d_call: TRBD1; cdr3_nt: TGTGCCTGGAGTGAGACAGGGTCCCCCGGGGAGCTGTTTTTT; cdr3_aa: CAWSETGSPGELFF
clone_size: -; v_call: TRBV21-1; j_call: TRBJ1-1; d_call: -; cdr3_nt: TGTGCCAGGATGGGAGCTAACACTGAAGCTTTCTTT; cdr3_aa: CARMGANTEAFF
clone_size: -; v_call: TRBV30; j_call: TRBJ1-1; d_call: TRBD1; cdr3_nt: TGTGCCTGGAGTGTCGGAGACAGGGGGAACACTGAAGCTTTCTTT; cdr3_aa: CAWSVGDRGNTEAFF
clone_size: many; v_call: TRBV2; j_call: TRBJ1-2; d_call: TRBD1; cdr3_nt: TGTGCCAGCAGTGAAGCGCTTGGGGACAGGTACTATGGCTACACCTTC; cdr3_aa: CASSEALGDRYYGYTF
clone_size: -; v_call: TRBV7-9; j_call: TRBJ2-1; d_call: TRBD2; cdr3_nt: TGTGCCAGCAGCGAACCACTAGCGGGAGGGCGAAATGAGCAGTTCTTC; cdr3_aa: CASSEPLAGGRNEQFF
clone_size: many; v_call: TRBV13; j_call: TRBJ1-2; d_call: -; cdr3_nt: TGTGCCAGCAGTCCCCAGCTTTTTAACTATGGCTACACCTTC; cdr3_aa: CASSPQLFNYGYTF
clone_size: many; v_call: TRBV13; j_call: TRBJ1-1; d_call: -; cdr3_nt: TGTGCCAGCAGCTCGTTAGACAAGAACACTGAAGCTTTCTTT; cdr3_aa: CASSSLDKNTEAFF
clone_size: -; v_call: TRBV10-3; j_call: TRBJ2-7; d_call: -; cdr3_nt: TGTGCCATCAGTGAATCGGACAGGGACTATTCCTACGAGCGGTACTTC; cdr3_aa: CAISESDRDYSYERYF
clone_size: -; v_call: TRBV15; j_call: TRBJ1-2; d_call: -; cdr3_nt: TGTGCCACCAGCAGAATCCGGGGCTCAGCAAACTATGGCTACACCTTC; cdr3_aa: CATSRIRGSANYGYTF
clone_size: -; v_call: TRBV30; j_call: TRBJ2-3; d_call: TRBD2; cdr3_nt: TGTGCCTGGAGTGCGGGGGGTTTCACAGATACGCAGTATTTT; cdr3_aa: CAWSAGGFTDTQYF
clone_size: few; v_call: TRBV6-2/TRBV6-3; j_call: TRBJ2-7; d_call: TRBD1; cdr3_nt: TGTGCCAGCAGTTCCCCTAGGACAGGGGTTGAGCAGTACTTC; cdr3_aa: CASSSPRTGVEQYF